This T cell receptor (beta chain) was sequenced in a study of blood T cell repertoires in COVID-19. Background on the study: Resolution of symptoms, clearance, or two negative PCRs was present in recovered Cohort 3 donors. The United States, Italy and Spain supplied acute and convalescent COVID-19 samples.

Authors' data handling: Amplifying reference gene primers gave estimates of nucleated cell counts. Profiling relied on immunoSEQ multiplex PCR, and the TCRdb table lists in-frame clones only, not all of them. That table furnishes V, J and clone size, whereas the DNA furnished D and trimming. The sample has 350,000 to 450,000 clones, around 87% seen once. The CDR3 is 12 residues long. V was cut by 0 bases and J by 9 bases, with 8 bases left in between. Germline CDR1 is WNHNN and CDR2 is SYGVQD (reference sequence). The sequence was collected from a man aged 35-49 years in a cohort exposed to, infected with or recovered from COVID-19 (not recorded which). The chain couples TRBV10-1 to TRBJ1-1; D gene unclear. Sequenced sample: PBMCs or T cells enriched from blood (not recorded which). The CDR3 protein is CASSESGRQAFF. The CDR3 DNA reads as TGCGCCAGCAGTGAGTCGGGCAGGCAAGCTTTCTTT.